The 17 T cell receptor beta chains below all came from one sample that was sequenced in a study of metastatic and nonmetastatic thyroid tumors. MiXCR reprocessed the PCR reads for TCRdb. The data contain about 18,000 clones, 34% of them singletons. Prior to thyroid surgery, none of the patients had received any treatment. Source material: tumor tissue. All receptors come from a male donor with papillary thyroid cancer or a benign thyroid nodule (not recorded which). Some clones in this sample may be carry-over from other donors' samples.

This clone was detected ten times or more. This chain joins TRBV6-1 and TRBJ1-1, with TRBD1 as a possible D gene (6 bases). Germline V CDR1 and CDR2: MNHNS, SASEGT. There are 14 residues in the CDR3. V lost 6 bases and J 0 bases, leaving 11 bases between the germline ends. The CDR3 bases are TGTGCCAGCAGGTTTGGGGGGCTGAACACTGAAGCTTTCTTT. As protein: CASRFGGLNTEAFF.

The chain carries TRBV5-1 and TRBJ2-3; 9 bases agree with TRBD2. This CDR3 is built from 15 residues. With 4 bases clipped from V and 2 bases from J, the junction kept 5 bases outside the gene matches. The germline gives CDR1 SGHRS, CDR2 YFSETQ. The CDR3 nucleotides are TGCGCCAGCAGCCAACAGCGGGGGGTCACAGATACGCAGTATTTT. It specifies CASSQQRGVTDTQYF.

This chain uses TRBV9 with TRBJ2-3, with D possibly being TRBD2 (5 bases). V lost 0 bases and J lost 6, with 20 bases in between. CDR1 and CDR2 from the germline V gene are SGDLS and YYNGEE. The CDR3 is 17 residues long. As DNA, the CDR3 is TGTGCCAGCAGCGTAGGTGGCGGGTGGGAGACCACGGATACGCAGTATTTT. Translated: CASSVGGGWETTDTQYF.

V and J are TRBV11-2 and TRBJ2-2; D might be TRBD2 (5 bases). Trimming cost V 5 bases and J 5 bases, with 12 bases left between them. The CDR3 spans 14 residues. Germline assignment: CDR1 SGHAT and CDR2 FQNNGV. The CDR3 DNA follows: TGTGCCAGCAGCCATCCCGGCGGGACCGGGGAGCTGTTTTTT. Translating gives CASSHPGGTGELFF.

In its sample, this clone ranks as medium-sized. The chain couples TRBV5-1 to TRBJ1-2, with a tentative D call TRBD1 (5 bases). The CDR3 length is 15 residues. In germline, CDR1 is SGHRS, CDR2 YFSETQ. Between the trimmed V and J ends, which lost 4 bases and 4 bases, there was a span of 17 bases. The CDR3 DNA follows: TGCGCCAGCAGCGCGGGACGGGCGTTATCCTATGGCTACACCTTC. Protein product: CASSAGRALSYGYTF.

The chain recombines TRBV5-1 with TRBJ2-1, with 9 bases matching TRBD2. This CDR3 region has 15 residues. The J segment lost 4 bases and the V segment lost 4 bases, leaving 6 bases of the junction unmatched. Germline V gene sequence: CDR1 SGHRS, CDR2 YFSETQ. This CDR3 reads CASSSSGGQYNEQFF. Written as DNA, the CDR3 is TGCGCCAGCAGCAGTAGCGGGGGTCAATACAATGAGCAGTTCTTC.

This clone came up a few times. A much larger clonotype is one base distant, so this may be a read error. The rearrangement links TRBV5-6 to TRBJ2-2; a possible D gene is TRBD2 (5 bases). The CDR3 extends over 16 amino acids. V shed 6 bases and J shed 4 bases, with 19 bases lying between them. Germline-derived CDR1 and CDR2 are SGHDT and YYEEEE. This CDR3 is CASIRWALVSTGELFF. The CDR3 bases are TGTGCCAGCATTAGGTGGGCACTAGTGAGCACCGGGGAGCTGTTTTTT.

By share, this clone counts as medium-sized. The rearrangement uses TRBV7-9 and TRBJ2-7; D not resolved. V was clipped by 4 bases and J by 0 bases, with 4 bases between them. The length of the CDR3 is 12 residues. CDR1 is SEHNR and CDR2 is FQNEAQ in the germline V gene (reference sequence). CDR3 bases: TGTGCCAGCAGCTCAAGCTCCTACGAGCAGTACTTC. It specifies CASSSSSYEQYF.

This clone has ten or more counts. This chain connects TRBV4-1 to TRBJ2-2; TRBD2 is a possible D gene (6 bases). Trimming left V 0 bases short and J 7 bases short, with 15 bases between. Per the germline V gene, CDR1 is MGHRA and CDR2 is YSYEKL. CDR3 length: 16 residues. The CDR3 nucleotides are TGCGCCAGCAGCCAAGAGCTCATCGGGAGCCTCGGGGAGCTGTTTTTT. Residues: CASSQELIGSLGELFF.

The CDR3 coding sequence is TGTGCCAGCAGCTCCCTGTCGGGGGGGAATGAGCAGTTCTTC. Protein: CASSSLSGGNEQFF. This chain joins TRBV6-1 and TRBJ2-1; 8 bases line up with TRBD2. CDR3 length: 14 amino acids. The germline CDR1 and CDR2 sequences are MNHNS and SASEGT. J lost 7 bases, V lost 6 bases, and 8 bases had no gene match.

The rearrangement links TRBV27 to TRBJ2-7; either TRBD1 or TRBD2 may supply D (5 bases each). Germline CDR1 MNHEY, CDR2 SMNVEV (reference sequence). This CDR3 is 14 amino acids long. Trimming removed 2 bases from V and 3 bases from J, with 11 bases in between. The CDR3 DNA reads as TGTGCCAGCAGTTTAAACCGGGACGTCTACGAGCAGTACTTC. Protein: CASSLNRDVYEQYF.

For this clone: One base away lies a much larger clone, so this may be a sequencing read error. The chain employs TRBV14 and TRBJ1-3, with a weak D call TRBD1 (6 bases). Between the trimmed V and J ends, which lost 3 bases and 4 bases, there was a span of 10 bases. The CDR3 is made up of 14 amino acids. CDR1 and CDR2 (germline): SGHDN, FVKESK. In DNA, the CDR3 is TGTGCCAGCAGCCACTCAGGGGCGGGAAACACCATATATTTT. Residues: CASSHSGAGNTIYF.

By proportion, this clone is medium-sized. The gene calls are TRBV6-1 and TRBJ2-1; D may be TRBD1 or TRBD2 (5 bases each). The CDR3 extends over 16 amino acids. Germline lookup yields CDR1 MNHNS and CDR2 SASEGT. Trimming left V 0 bases short and J 6 bases short, with 15 bases between. The CDR3 sequence is CASSEAVGASRNEQFF. CDR3 coding DNA: TGTGCCAGCAGTGAAGCGGTCGGGGCTAGTCGCAATGAGCAGTTCTTC.

This clone was counted a few times. This chain links TRBV24-1 with TRBJ2-1; no definite D call. The ends were cut back, 5 bases at V and 5 bases at J, with 6 bases in the middle. Germline V gene sequence: CDR1 KGHDR, CDR2 SFDVKD. This CDR3 has 12 residues. The chain's CDR3 is CATSGYNNEQFF. Here the CDR3 DNA reads TGTGCCACCAGTGGTTATAACAATGAGCAGTTCTTC.

This chain joins TRBV6-1 and TRBJ2-7; the match to TRBD1 covers 8 bases. The CDR3 is 15 residues long. V lost 10 bases, J lost 0 bases, and 11 bases stayed unmatched. Germline CDR1 MNHNS, CDR2 SASEGT. For the CDR3, the DNA is TGTGCCACCCTCGCGGGACAGGAATCCTCCTACGAGCAGTACTTC. Encoded protein: CATLAGQESSYEQYF.

This clone was counted many times. Just one base apart from a much larger clone, this may be a read error. The chain employs TRBV7-2 and TRBJ2-7; D is undetermined. The V end lost 4 bases, the J end lost 5 bases, and 12 bases lay between the germline ends. This CDR3 comprises 13 residues. The germline gives CDR1 SGHTA, CDR2 FQGNSA. This CDR3 reads CASSSPYAHEQYF. The CDR3 region has the DNA TGTGCCAGCAGCTCTCCCTATGCCCACGAGCAGTACTTC.

The rearrangement links TRBV6-1 to TRBJ2-1; D is perhaps TRBD1 or TRBD2 (5 bases each). Germline-derived CDR1 and CDR2 are MNHNS and SASEGT. This CDR3 is 15 amino acids long. Trimming removed 6 bases at V and 0 bases at J, with 12 bases between. This chain's CDR3 is CASRGTTLSYNEQFF. In DNA, the CDR3 is TGTGCCAGCAGGGGGACGACCCTCTCCTACAATGAGCAGTTCTTC.